This T cell receptor (beta chain) was recovered during a study of blood T cell repertoires in COVID-19. Study information: Specimens from acute and convalescent COVID-19 originated in the United States, Italy and Spain. T cells, B-cell-depleted T cells, or PBMCs supplied cDNA or gDNA.

This CDR3 contains 16 residues. The trim removed 6 bases at V and 3 bases at J, leaving 12 bases unmatched. In germline, CDR1 is LNHDA, CDR2 SQIVND (reference sequence). In the authors' workflow: Quantification of nucleated cells was approximated via reference gene primer amplification. The assay was immunoSEQ multiplex PCR, and TCRdb's table has in-frame clones only and misses some. Clone size and V and J calls were adopted from that table, with D and trimming inferred from the DNA. The sample holds about 95,000 clones, around nine tenths seen once. The chain combines TRBV19 with TRBJ2-3; 7 nucleotides line up with TRBD2. Source material: peripheral blood. The receptor was derived from a woman in her fifties or sixties in a cohort sampled during active COVID-19. The CDR3 loop reads CASRRGSGVGTDTQYF. For the CDR3, the DNA is TGTGCCAGTAGACGGGGGAGCGGGGTCGGGACAGATACGCAGTATTTT. Full variable domain (outside the CDR3, taken from reference TRBV19 and TRBJ2-3): DGGITQSPKYLFRKEGQNVTLSCEQNLNHDAMYWYRQDPGQGLRLIYYSQIVNDFQKGDIAEGYSVSREKKESFPLTVTSAQKNPTAFYLCASRRGSGVGTDTQYFGPGTRLTVL.